The clone carrying this T cell receptor (beta chain) was counted many times. Its target is not known. The TCR beta library used iRepertoire HTBI primers with Arm-PCR amplification of CDR3. In TCRdb, the multiplex PCR reads were re-called with MiXCR into one record per CDR3 protein. The sample shows about 450,000 distinct CDR3 sequences, 13% to 15% of them seen only once. Time point given: newly diagnosed GD, antithyroid drugs for less than 3 months. From PBMCs, RNA was extracted and then used to make the TCR library. The sample is drawn from a study of regulatory T cells in long-lasting Graves disease. Study outcomes and limitations: Repertoires from persistent disease leaned toward TRBV28, TRBJ1-2 and TRBJ2-5.

V trimming: 4 bases; J trimming: 4 bases; junction bases outside the gene matches: 0. Germline loops: CDR1 MDHEN, CDR2 SYDVKM. The CDR3 totals 12 residues. These data were also filed under a second study, of T cells in Graves' hyperthyroidism and ophthalmopathy. Turning to that study: In the first-round RT-PCR of the TCR CDR3, the HTBI primer set was used.

Sample: peripheral blood mononuclear cells (PBMCs), taken at new diagnosis, from a patient treated with antithyroid drugs. The receptor was isolated from a woman aged 45-65 years with Graves disease. The gene calls are TRBV28 and TRBJ2-5, with 7 bases lining up with TRBD2. The CDR3 DNA follows: TGTGCCAGCAGTTCTAGCGGAGAGACCCAGTACTTC. Encoded protein: CASSSSGETQYF.